This T cell receptor beta chain was found in a study of blood T cell repertoires in COVID-19. Turning to the study itself: COVID-19 samples collected from the United States, Italy and Spain covered acute and convalescent phases. Sources were T cells, B-cell-depleted T cells, or PBMCs; the material itself was cDNA or gDNA.

In the study's own analysis: Estimated nucleated cell counts came from reference gene primer amplification. The assay was immunoSEQ multiplex PCR, and TCRdb's table has in-frame clones only and misses some. V, J and clone size are those of that table, while D and trimming were read from the DNA. This table has over 35,000 clones, roughly 85% appearing once. The V gene's germline CDR1 is LNHDA and CDR2 SQIVND (reference sequence). The V and J ends lost 6 bases and 2 bases, in that order; junction bases with no gene match: 12. The CDR3 has 16 residues. Sequencing was performed on peripheral blood. This sequence originates from a man aged 55 to 70 with active COVID-19. This chain uses TRBV19 with TRBJ2-5; the match to TRBD2 covers 7 bases. This chain's CDR3 is CASSVAGLNIQETQYF. The CDR3 DNA sequence: TGTGCCAGTAGCGTGGCGGGACTAAACATACAAGAGACCCAGTACTTC.